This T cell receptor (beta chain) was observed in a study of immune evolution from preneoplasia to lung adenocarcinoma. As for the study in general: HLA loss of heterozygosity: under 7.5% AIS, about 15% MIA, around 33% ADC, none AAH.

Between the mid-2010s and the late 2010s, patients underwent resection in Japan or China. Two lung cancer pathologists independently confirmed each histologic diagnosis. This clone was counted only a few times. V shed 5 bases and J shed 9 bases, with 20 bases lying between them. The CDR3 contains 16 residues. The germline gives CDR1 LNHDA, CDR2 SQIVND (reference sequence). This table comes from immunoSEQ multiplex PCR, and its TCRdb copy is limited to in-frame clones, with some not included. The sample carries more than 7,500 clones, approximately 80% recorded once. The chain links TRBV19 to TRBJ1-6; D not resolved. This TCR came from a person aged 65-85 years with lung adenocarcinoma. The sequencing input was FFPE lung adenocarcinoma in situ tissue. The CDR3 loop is CASSSRTHPSISPLHF. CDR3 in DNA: TGTGCCAGTAGTTCACGGACCCACCCATCTATTTCACCCCTCCACTTT.